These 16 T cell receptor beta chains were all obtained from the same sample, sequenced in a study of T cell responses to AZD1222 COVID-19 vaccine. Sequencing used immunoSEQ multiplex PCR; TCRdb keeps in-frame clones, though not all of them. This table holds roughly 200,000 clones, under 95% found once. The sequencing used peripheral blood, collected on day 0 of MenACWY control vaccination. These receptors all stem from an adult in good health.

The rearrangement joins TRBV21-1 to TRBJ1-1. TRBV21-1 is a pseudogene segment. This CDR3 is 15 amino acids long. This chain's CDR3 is CASTNWAQRDTEAFF. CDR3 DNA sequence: TGTGCCAGCACCAACTGGGCTCAACGGGACACTGAAGCTTTCTTT.

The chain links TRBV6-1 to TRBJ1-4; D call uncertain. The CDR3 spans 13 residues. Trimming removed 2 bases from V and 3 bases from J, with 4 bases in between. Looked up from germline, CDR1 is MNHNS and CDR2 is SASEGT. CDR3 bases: TGTGCCAGCAGTGAACAGTCTAATGAAAAACTGTTTTTT. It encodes CASSEQSNEKLFF.

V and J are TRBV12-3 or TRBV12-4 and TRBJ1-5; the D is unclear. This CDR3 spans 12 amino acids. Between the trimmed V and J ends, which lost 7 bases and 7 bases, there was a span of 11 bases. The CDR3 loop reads CASTRDRQPQHF. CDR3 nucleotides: TGTGCCAGCACCCGCGACCGCCAGCCCCAGCATTTT.

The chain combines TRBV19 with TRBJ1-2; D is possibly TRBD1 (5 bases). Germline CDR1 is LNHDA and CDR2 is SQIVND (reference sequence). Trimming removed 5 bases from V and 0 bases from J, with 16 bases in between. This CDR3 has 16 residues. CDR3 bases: TGTGCCAGTAGTCCCCAGGGAGACAGACCTAACTATGGCTACACCTTC. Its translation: CASSPQGDRPNYGYTF.

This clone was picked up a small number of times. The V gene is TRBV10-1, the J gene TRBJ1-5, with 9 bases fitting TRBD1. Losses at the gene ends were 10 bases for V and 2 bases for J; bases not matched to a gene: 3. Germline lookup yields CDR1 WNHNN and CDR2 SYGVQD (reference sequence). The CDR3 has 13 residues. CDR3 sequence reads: CANHRGRNQPQHF. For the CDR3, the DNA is TGCGCCAACCACAGGGGGCGCAATCAGCCCCAGCATTTT.

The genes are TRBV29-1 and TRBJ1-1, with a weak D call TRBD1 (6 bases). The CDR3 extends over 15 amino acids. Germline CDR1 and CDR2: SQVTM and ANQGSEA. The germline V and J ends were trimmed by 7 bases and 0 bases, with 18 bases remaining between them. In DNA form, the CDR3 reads TGCAGCGCTGGGGGGCTCGGGTCGATGAACACTGAAGCTTTCTTT. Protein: CSAGGLGSMNTEAFF.

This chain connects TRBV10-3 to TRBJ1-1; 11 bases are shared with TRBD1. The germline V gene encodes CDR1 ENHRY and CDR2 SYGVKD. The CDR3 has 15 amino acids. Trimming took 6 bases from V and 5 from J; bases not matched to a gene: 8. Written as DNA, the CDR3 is TGTGCCATCAGAGGTGCCGGGACAGGGGGGACTGAAGCTTTCTTT. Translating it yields CAIRGAGTGGTEAFF.

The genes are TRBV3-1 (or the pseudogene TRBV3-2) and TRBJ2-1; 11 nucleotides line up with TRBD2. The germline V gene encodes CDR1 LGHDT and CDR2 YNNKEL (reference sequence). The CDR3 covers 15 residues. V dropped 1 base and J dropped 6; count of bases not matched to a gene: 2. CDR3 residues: CASSQAGTSGNEQFF. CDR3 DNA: TGTGCCAGCAGCCAAGCCGGGACTAGCGGCAATGAGCAGTTCTTC.

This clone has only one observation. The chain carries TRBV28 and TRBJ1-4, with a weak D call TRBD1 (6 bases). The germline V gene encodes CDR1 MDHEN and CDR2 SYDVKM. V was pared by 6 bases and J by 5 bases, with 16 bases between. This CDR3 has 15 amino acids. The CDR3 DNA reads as TGTGCCAGCAGCTTAGGGGGGGTGCTGAATGAAAAACTGTTTTTT. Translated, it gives CASSLGGVLNEKLFF. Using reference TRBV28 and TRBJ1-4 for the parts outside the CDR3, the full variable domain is DVKVTQSSRYLVKRTGEKVFLECVQDMDHENMFWYRQDPGLGLRLIYFSYDVKMKEKGDIPEGYSVSREKKERFSLILESASTNQTSMYLCASSLGGVLNEKLFFGSGTQLSVL.

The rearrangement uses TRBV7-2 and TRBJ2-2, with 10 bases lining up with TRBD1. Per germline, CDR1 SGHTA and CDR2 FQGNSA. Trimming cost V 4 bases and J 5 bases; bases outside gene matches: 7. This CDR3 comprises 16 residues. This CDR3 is CASSSGQGVVTGELFF. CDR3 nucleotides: TGTGCCAGCAGCTCCGGACAGGGGGTTGTTACCGGGGAGCTGTTTTTT.

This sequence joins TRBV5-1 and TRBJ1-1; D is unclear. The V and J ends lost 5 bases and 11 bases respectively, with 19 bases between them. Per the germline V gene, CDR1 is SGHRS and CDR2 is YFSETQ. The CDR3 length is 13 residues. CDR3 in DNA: TGCGCCAGCAGTACAGAGAGTTTGAGTTCTGCTTTCTTT. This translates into CASSTESLSSAFF.

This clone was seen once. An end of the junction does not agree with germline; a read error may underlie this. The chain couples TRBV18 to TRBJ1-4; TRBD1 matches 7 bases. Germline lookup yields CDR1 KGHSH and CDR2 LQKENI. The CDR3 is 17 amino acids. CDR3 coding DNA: TGTGCCAGCTCCCCACCGAACAGGGGACGGTATAATGAAAAACTGTTTTTT. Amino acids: CASSPPNRGRYNEKLFF.

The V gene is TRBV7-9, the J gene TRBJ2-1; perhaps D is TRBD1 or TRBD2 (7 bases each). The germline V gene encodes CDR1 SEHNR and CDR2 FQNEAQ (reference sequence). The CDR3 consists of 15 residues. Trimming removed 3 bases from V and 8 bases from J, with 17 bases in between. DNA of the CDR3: TGTGCCAGCAGCTTCCTGCAGGGGGGGCTTCATGAGCAGTTCTTC. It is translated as CASSFLQGGLHEQFF.

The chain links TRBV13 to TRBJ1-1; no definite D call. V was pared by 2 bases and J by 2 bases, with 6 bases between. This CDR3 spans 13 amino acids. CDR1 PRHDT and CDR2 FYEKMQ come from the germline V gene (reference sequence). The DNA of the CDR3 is TGTGCCAGCAGCTTACAGGTCAACACTGAAGCTTTCTTT. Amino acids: CASSLQVNTEAFF.

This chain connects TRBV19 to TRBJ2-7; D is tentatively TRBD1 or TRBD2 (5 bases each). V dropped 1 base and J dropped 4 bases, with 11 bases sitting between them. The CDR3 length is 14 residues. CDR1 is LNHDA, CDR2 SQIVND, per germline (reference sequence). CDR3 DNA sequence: TGTGCCAGTAGTATAGGGGGGTCAAGATACGAGCAGTACTTC. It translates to CASSIGGSRYEQYF. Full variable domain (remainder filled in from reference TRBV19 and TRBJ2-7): DGGITQSPKYLFRKEGQNVTLSCEQNLNHDAMYWYRQDPGQGLRLIYYSQIVNDFQKGDIAEGYSVSREKKESFPLTVTSAQKNPTAFYLCASSIGGSRYEQYFGPGTRLTVT.

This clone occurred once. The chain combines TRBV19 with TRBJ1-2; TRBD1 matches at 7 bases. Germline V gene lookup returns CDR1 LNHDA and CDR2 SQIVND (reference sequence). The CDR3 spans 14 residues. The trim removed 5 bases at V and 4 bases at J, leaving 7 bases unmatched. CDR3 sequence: CASSQGGHLYGYTF. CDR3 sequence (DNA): TGTGCCAGTAGTCAGGGGGGACACCTCTATGGCTACACCTTC.